This is a list of T cell receptor beta chains from one sample in a study of T cells in Graves' hyperthyroidism and ophthalmopathy. TCRdb passed the multiplex PCR reads through MiXCR, listing each CDR3 protein once. Among some 490,000 distinct CDR3 sequences listed, roughly 22% were seen once. The sequenced sample consisted of blood. The receptors derive from a woman in her seventies with Graves' ophthalmopathy. Both conserved end residues are part of each CDR3. Fields, in order: CDR3 protein, CDR3 DNA, CDR3 length, V gene, clone size, J gene, D gene. D genes are given only for firm matches. The size field is filled for only some rows; it gives once, few, many or a size class.

CASSQGGPSYGYTF,TGTGCCAGCAGCCAAGGGGGACCGTCCTATGGCTACACCTTC,14,TRBV3-1,many,TRBJ1-2,.
CASSPWGFDEQFF,TGTGCCAGCAGCCCGTGGGGATTTGATGAGCAGTTCTTC,13,TRBV5-6,.,TRBJ2-1,.
CASSEGSREQYF,TGTGCCAGCAGTGAAGGGAGTAGGGAGCAGTACTTC,12,TRBV2,.,TRBJ2-7,.
CASSSISGPHYNSPLHF,TGTGCCAGCAGCTCTATTTCGGGACCCCACTATAATTCACCCCTCCACTTT,17,TRBV7-9,.,TRBJ1-6,.
CSAREGLAATARGELFF,TGCAGTGCTAGAGAGGGACTAGCGGCCACGGCGCGCGGGGAGCTGTTTTTT,17,TRBV20-1,.,TRBJ2-2,TRBD2
CASSLAGPTNEQFF,TGTGCCAGCAGCTTAGCGGGACCAACAAATGAGCAGTTCTTC,14,TRBV7-3,.,TRBJ2-1,.
CATSDLRQGFYEQYF,TGTGCCACCAGTGATTTGAGGCAGGGGTTCTACGAGCAGTACTTC,15,TRBV24-1,.,TRBJ2-7,.
CASSQGEGVDYGYTF,TGCGCCAGCAGCCAAGGGGAGGGGGTAGACTATGGCTACACCTTC,15,TRBV4-3,.,TRBJ1-2,.
CASSSDAGNQPQHF,TGTGCCAGCAGTTCTGACGCCGGGAATCAGCCCCAGCATTTT,14,TRBV27,.,TRBJ1-5,.
CASSYRPWAGTGGSGANVLTF,TGTGCCAGCAGTTACCGCCCCTGGGCGGGGACAGGGGGCTCTGGGGCCAACGTCCTGACTTTC,21,TRBV6-9,few,TRBJ2-6,TRBD1
CASSVGGVGGNTEAFF,TGTGCCAGCAGCGTAGGTGGTGTGGGCGGAAACACTGAAGCTTTCTTT,16,TRBV9,few,TRBJ1-1,.
CSARASRGRTGELSF,TGCAGTGCTAGGGCCTCCCGGGGAAGGACCGGGGAGCTGTCTTTT,15,TRBV20-1,.,TRBJ2-2,.
CAISESAGGGTGELFF,TGTGCCATCAGTGAGTCCGCAGGAGGCGGCACCGGGGAGCTGTTTTTT,16,TRBV10-3,few,TRBJ2-2,.
CASSLAVVGRVTDTQYF,TGCGCCAGCAGCTTGGCGGTAGTGGGAAGGGTGACAGATACGCAGTATTTT,17,TRBV5-1,.,TRBJ2-3,.
CASSATGGVGANVLTF,TGTGCCAGCAGTGCGACAGGAGGTGTTGGGGCCAACGTCCTGACTTTC,16,TRBV6-1,.,TRBJ2-6,.
CASSPGGTSGAEQFF,TGCGCCAGCAGCCCAGGAGGGACTAGCGGGGCAGAGCAGTTCTTC,15,TRBV5-1,once,TRBJ2-1,TRBD2
CASSPQGADTEAFF,TGTGCCAGCAGCCCACAGGGGGCTGACACTGAAGCTTTCTTT,14,TRBV7-6,.,TRBJ1-1,TRBD1
CASSPDRGVYEQYF,TGTGCCAGCAGCCCGGACAGGGGGGTCTACGAGCAGTACTTC,14,TRBV12-3/TRBV12-4,few,TRBJ2-7,TRBD1
CASGLGQGAGNEQFF,TGTGCTAGTGGTTTGGGGCAGGGGGCCGGGAATGAGCAGTTCTTC,15,TRBV12-5,many,TRBJ2-1,TRBD1
CASSLELAREQYF,TGTGCCAGCAGCTTAGAACTAGCTCGCGAGCAGTACTTC,13,TRBV7-2,many,TRBJ2-7,.
CASSPPTGRQEQYF,TGTGCCAGCAGTCCTCCAACAGGGCGTCAGGAGCAGTACTTC,14,TRBV28,many,TRBJ2-7,.
CSAIDAGGNQPQHF,TGCAGTGCTATCGACGCAGGGGGCAATCAGCCCCAGCATTTT,14,TRBV20-1,few,TRBJ1-5,.
CSVALYQETQYF,TGCAGCGTTGCCTTGTACCAAGAGACCCAGTACTTC,12,TRBV29-1,few,TRBJ2-5,.
CAWTAGGWGYTF,TGTGCCTGGACCGCAGGGGGCTGGGGCTACACCTTC,12,TRBV30,.,TRBJ1-2,TRBD1
CASSYSPGEGLINEKLFF,TGTGCCAGCAGTTACTCGCCAGGAGAAGGACTTATTAATGAAAAACTGTTTTTT,18,TRBV6-2/TRBV6-3,.,TRBJ1-4,.
CAISDGQGANIQYF,TGTGCCATCAGTGACGGACAGGGGGCAAACATTCAGTACTTC,14,TRBV10-3,.,TRBJ2-4,TRBD1
CASSYGTGETQYF,TGTGCCAGCAGCTATGGCACGGGGGAGACCCAGTACTTC,13,TRBV11-2,many,TRBJ2-5,.
CASSPTSGRYIQYF,TGTGCCAGCAGCCCGACTAGCGGGAGATACATTCAGTACTTC,14,TRBV7-2,many,TRBJ2-4,TRBD2